The next 30 T cell receptor beta chains were all read from a single sample in a study of T cell responses to AZD1222 COVID-19 vaccine. The data were produced by immunoSEQ multiplex PCR, yet TCRdb's version contains in-frame clones alone and is incomplete. The data show some 120,000 clones, with 86% seen just once and 3% held by the top ten. The sequencing used peripheral blood, collected 28 days after the second AZD1222 dose. The receptors were gathered from an adult who received the AZD1222 COVID-19 vaccine.

This clone was counted only a few times. The chain couples TRBV2 to TRBJ1-1, with a tentative D call TRBD1 (6 bases). Germline lookup yields CDR1 SNHLY and CDR2 FYNNEI. This CDR3 is 15 amino acids long. V was pared by 0 bases and J by 11 bases, with 19 bases between. CDR3 coding DNA: TGTGCCAGCAGTGAAGCCCCCTTCGGACAGCCGTGGGCTTTCTTT. It encodes CASSEAPFGQPWAFF.

The chain recombines TRBV3-1 (or the pseudogene TRBV3-2) with TRBJ1-1, with D possibly matching TRBD1 (5 bases). Germline CDR1 and CDR2: LGHDT and YNNKEL (reference sequence). CDR3 length: 18 residues. Trimming took 0 bases from V and 6 from J, leaving 23 bases between them. CDR3 amino acids: CASSQDYFLGRGYAEAFF. CDR3 sequence (DNA): TGTGCCAGCAGCCAAGATTACTTTCTCGGTCGGGGGTACGCTGAAGCTTTCTTT.

The rearrangement joins TRBV6-5 to TRBJ2-3, with 7 bases fitting TRBD2. The germline gives CDR1 MNHEY, CDR2 SVGAGI. The length of the CDR3 is 14 residues. J lost 2 bases, V lost 5 bases, and 4 bases had no gene match. This CDR3 reads CASSMRGNTDTQYF. The CDR3 DNA reads as TGTGCCAGCAGTATGCGGGGGAACACAGATACGCAGTATTTT.

J is TRBJ2-3 and V is TRBV5-8; 7 bases are a match to TRBD1. There are 14 residues in the CDR3. V was pared by 1 base and J by 4 bases, with 3 bases of the junction left unmatched. The germline V gene has CDR1 SGHTS and CDR2 YDEGEE. DNA for the CDR3: TGTGCCAGCAGCTTGCTAACAGGGGCAGATACGCAGTATTTT. Protein sequence: CASSLLTGADTQYF.

J is TRBJ2-1 and V is TRBV30; weak D call: TRBD1 (5 bases). The CDR3 consists of 13 residues. The germline V and J ends were trimmed by 5 bases and 6 bases, with 14 bases remaining between them. The V gene's germline CDR1 is GTSNPN and CDR2 SVGIG (reference sequence). CDR3 protein: CAWCKKGINEQFF. CDR3 in DNA: TGTGCCTGGTGCAAAAAGGGGATCAATGAGCAGTTCTTC.

The J gene is TRBJ2-1, the V gene TRBV7-9; maybe TRBD1 (6 bases). The length of the CDR3 is 12 residues. V was cut by 7 bases and J by 7 bases, with 11 bases left in between. Looked up from germline, CDR1 is SEHNR and CDR2 is FQNEAQ (reference sequence). CDR3 amino acids: CASTTRGNEQFF. The CDR3 nucleotides read TGTGCCAGCACCACCAGGGGAAATGAGCAGTTCTTC.

The V and J genes are TRBV3-1 (or the pseudogene TRBV3-2) and TRBJ1-6; the match to TRBD1 covers 12 bases. The ends lost 4 bases at V and 10 bases at J; junction bases unmatched: 2. The CDR3 length is 14 residues. Germline lookup yields CDR1 LGHDT and CDR2 YNNKEL (reference sequence). The CDR3: CASSRDRGRSPLHF. CDR3 DNA sequence: TGTGCCAGCAGCCGGGACAGGGGGCGGTCACCCCTCCACTTT.

The rearrangement uses TRBV9 and TRBJ1-3; 7 bases agree with TRBD1. Germline assignment: CDR1 SGDLS and CDR2 YYNGEE. This CDR3 is 15 amino acids long. V lost 4 bases to trimming and J lost 0 bases; unmatched junction nucleotides: 4. CDR3 loop: CASSRDSFSGNTIYF. CDR3 coding DNA: TGTGCCAGCAGCAGGGACAGTTTCTCTGGAAACACCATATATTTT.

The V gene is TRBV7-9, the J gene TRBJ2-1, with 8 bases that match TRBD2. The ends lost 4 bases at V and 2 bases at J; junction bases unmatched: 10. Germline V gives CDR1 SEHNR, CDR2 FQNEAQ (reference sequence). This CDR3 contains 17 residues. The CDR3 is CASSSSRLAGAYNEQFF. CDR3 DNA: TGTGCCAGCAGCTCCTCTCGTCTAGCGGGCGCCTACAATGAGCAGTTCTTC. The full variable domain, with the rest looked up from reference TRBV7-9 and TRBJ2-1, is DTGVSQNPRHKITKRGQNVTFRCDPISEHNRLYWYRQTLGQGPEFLTYFQNEAQLEKSRLLSDRFSAERPKGSFSTLEIQRTEQGDSAMYLCASSSSRLAGAYNEQFFGPGTRLTVL.

The chain is built from TRBV7-3 and TRBJ1-5; a weak D match, TRBD1 (5 bases). The CDR3 length is 15 residues. In germline, CDR1 is SGHTA, CDR2 FQGTGA. V lost 5 bases and J lost 6, with 17 bases in between. The CDR3 DNA reads TGTGCCAGCAGCGGGACGGTTTTTGAGGGTCAGCCCCAGCATTTT. Protein sequence: CASSGTVFEGQPQHF.

This chain uses TRBV2 with TRBJ1-5, with D uncertain. The germline V gene has CDR1 SNHLY and CDR2 FYNNEI. CDR3 size: 15 residues. V was cut by 2 bases and J by 1 base, with 9 bases left in between. CDR3 sequence reads: CASSERVRSNQPQHF. CDR3 sequence (DNA): TGTGCCAGCAGTGAAAGGGTGAGGAGCAATCAGCCCCAGCATTTT. The full variable domain, with the rest looked up from reference TRBV2 and TRBJ1-5, is EPEVTQTPSHQVTQMGQEVILRCVPISNHLYFYWYRQILGQKVEFLVSFYNNEISEKSEIFDDQFSVERPDGSNFTLKIRSTKLEDSAMYFCASSERVRSNQPQHFGDGTRLSIL.

The V gene is TRBV5-1, the J gene TRBJ1-2, with a weak D call TRBD1 (5 bases). This CDR3 contains 16 residues. The V gene lost 4 bases and the J gene lost 0 bases, with 16 bases spanning the gap. Germline-derived CDR1 and CDR2 are SGHRS and YFSETQ. The CDR3 here is CASSAYLQDTNYGYTF. The CDR3 DNA reads TGCGCCAGCAGCGCCTACCTCCAGGACACTAACTATGGCTACACCTTC.

The gene calls are TRBV7-9 and TRBJ1-2, with TRBD1 identical over 8 bases. With V trimmed by 4 bases and J by 6 bases, 13 bases remained unmatched. CDR1 and CDR2 from the germline V gene are SEHNR and FQNEAQ (reference sequence). The CDR3 spans 16 residues. The CDR3 sequence: CASSYRQIGTGDGYTF. CDR3 nucleotide sequence: TGTGCCAGCAGCTATCGTCAAATCGGGACAGGTGATGGCTACACCTTC.

The rearrangement links TRBV15 to TRBJ2-5, with 7 bases aligning to TRBD2. The CDR3 totals 15 residues. V dropped 0 bases and J dropped 5; count of bases not matched to a gene: 6. Looked up from germline, CDR1 is LNHNV and CDR2 is YYDKDF (reference sequence). DNA for the CDR3: TGTGCCACCAGCAGAGAAAGCGGGGAGGCCGAGACCCAGTACTTC. This codes for CATSRESGEAETQYF.

V usage is TRBV7-3 and J usage is TRBJ2-7; 7 bases are shared with TRBD2. From germline, CDR1 is SGHTA and CDR2 FQGTGA. V shed 3 bases, J shed 1 base, and the junction held 3 bases outside the gene matches. The length of the CDR3 is 14 residues. The CDR3: CASSLTSLSYEQYF. The CDR3 coding sequence is TGTGCCAGCAGCTTGACTAGCTTGTCCTACGAGCAGTACTTC.

Notes on this clone: This same CDR3 is encoded by further DNA sequences in the sample. The chain has TRBV18 and TRBJ1-2; a possible D gene is TRBD1 (5 bases). Trimming left V 3 bases short and J 7 bases short, with 9 bases between. There are 12 residues in the CDR3. Germline V CDR1 and CDR2: KGHSH, LQKENI. The CDR3 protein is CASSPKGTGYTF. The DNA of the CDR3 is TGTGCCAGCTCACCCAAGGGGACTGGCTACACCTTC.

The rearrangement joins TRBV3-1 (or the pseudogene TRBV3-2) to TRBJ1-2; TRBD1 matches at 9 bases. The CDR3 contains 15 residues. The V gene's germline CDR1 is LGHDT and CDR2 YNNKEL (reference sequence). V lost 3 bases to trimming and J lost 3 bases; unmatched junction nucleotides: 5. The CDR3 loop is CASSHHRGRDYGYTF. CDR3 DNA sequence: TGTGCCAGCAGCCACCACAGGGGGCGCGACTATGGCTACACCTTC.

The V call is TRBV30, the J call TRBJ1-1, with D possibly TRBD1 on 5 matching bases. CDR1 is GTSNPN, CDR2 SVGIG, per germline (reference sequence). V lost 0 bases and J lost 1, with 9 bases in between. The CDR3 has 14 amino acids. CDR3 residues: CAWSVGTSNTEAFF. The CDR3 DNA is TGTGCCTGGAGTGTCGGGACGTCGAACACTGAAGCTTTCTTT.

The J gene is TRBJ1-4, the V gene TRBV18; maybe TRBD1 (5 bases). This CDR3 contains 16 residues. The V and J ends lost 4 bases and 10 bases respectively, with 22 bases between them. Germline V gives CDR1 KGHSH, CDR2 LQKENI. In DNA form, the CDR3 reads TGTGCCAGCTCACAACGGGGGGAGACGACGCTCCGAAAACTGTTTTTT. It is translated as CASSQRGETTLRKLFF. Together with reference TRBV18 and TRBJ1-4, the CDR3 gives the full variable domain: NAGVMQNPRHLVRRRGQEARLRCSPMKGHSHVYWYRQLPEEGLKFMVYLQKENIIDESGMPKERFSAEFPKEGPSILRIQQVVRGDSAAYFCASSQRGETTLRKLFFGSGTQLSVL.

V gene TRBV7-2 combines with J gene TRBJ1-2; D is perhaps TRBD1 (5 bases). CDR3 length: 14 residues. Trimming removed 4 bases from V and 3 bases from J, with 12 bases in between. CDR1 and CDR2 from the germline V gene are SGHTA and FQGNSA. CDR3 sequence: CASSYATAHYGYTF. The CDR3 coding sequence is TGTGCCAGCAGCTACGCGACAGCACACTATGGCTACACCTTC.

The chain combines TRBV29-1 with TRBJ1-3, with D unclear. The CDR3 is 12 residues long. Germline loops: CDR1 SQVTM, CDR2 ANQGSEA. V was trimmed by 3 bases and J by 3 bases, leaving 6 bases between them. In DNA, the CDR3 is TGCAGCGTTGAGCGACTTGGAAACACCATATATTTT. Its translation is CSVERLGNTIYF. The full variable domain, with the rest looked up from reference TRBV29-1 and TRBJ1-3, is SAVISQKPSRDICQRGTSLTIQCQVDSQVTMMFWYRQQPGQSLTLIATANQGSEATYESGFVIDKFPISRPNLTFSTLTVSNMSPEDSSIYLCSVERLGNTIYFGEGSWLTVV.

V is TRBV11-2 and J is TRBJ2-1; 9 bases are a match to TRBD1. Trimming took 4 bases from V and 0 from J; bases not matched to a gene: 4. The CDR3 is 16 amino acids. CDR1 and CDR2 from the germline V gene are SGHAT and FQNNGV. CDR3 in DNA: TGTGCCAGCAGCTCGACAGGGGGGAGCTCCTACAATGAGCAGTTCTTC. Translating gives CASSSTGGSSYNEQFF.

The V and J genes are TRBV6-5 and TRBJ2-3, with 12 bases that match TRBD2. The CDR3 is 16 residues long. J was trimmed by 2 bases and V by 4 bases; bases with no gene match: 4. Germline loops: CDR1 MNHEY, CDR2 SVGAGI. CDR3 loop: CASSFGLAGTTDTQYF. In DNA, the CDR3 is TGTGCCAGCAGTTTCGGACTAGCGGGGACCACAGATACGCAGTATTTT.

CDR3 sequence reads: CATSRDPGQGNYGYTF. The CDR3 DNA is TGTGCCACCAGCAGAGACCCCGGACAGGGTAACTATGGCTACACCTTC. The chain uses TRBV15 and TRBJ1-2; 8 bases align to TRBD1. The ends lost 0 bases at V and 1 base at J; junction bases unmatched: 4. Germline CDR1 is LNHNV and CDR2 is YYDKDF (reference sequence). The CDR3 has 16 amino acids.

This chain links TRBV30 with TRBJ1-5; D is unresolved. Per germline, CDR1 GTSNPN and CDR2 SVGIG (reference sequence). V lost 0 bases, J lost 6 bases, and 9 bases lay in between. The CDR3 runs 13 residues. Here the CDR3 reads CAWSVLSGQPQHF. In nucleotides, the CDR3 is TGTGCCTGGAGTGTACTGTCTGGTCAGCCCCAGCATTTT.

This clone was seen just once. The chain carries TRBV30 and TRBJ1-1, with D perhaps matching TRBD1 (5 bases). The V gene lost 3 bases and the J gene lost 4 bases, with 12 bases spanning the gap. Germline V gene sequence: CDR1 GTSNPN, CDR2 SVGIG (reference sequence). The CDR3 is made up of 13 amino acids. Written as DNA, the CDR3 is TGTGCCTGGAGAATTCAGGGATTCACTGAAGCTTTCTTT. It encodes CAWRIQGFTEAFF.

This clone appeared once. The V and J genes are TRBV19 and TRBJ1-6, with 9 bases lining up with TRBD1. The germline V gene has CDR1 LNHDA and CDR2 SQIVND (reference sequence). The V segment lost 6 bases and the J segment 1 base; nucleotides outside the gene matches: 7. The CDR3 spans 17 residues. DNA of the CDR3: TGTGCCAGTAGCCCCGGGACAGGGTCGTCCTATAATTCACCCCTCCACTTT. Its protein is CASSPGTGSSYNSPLHF. Variable domain in full (rest from reference TRBV19 and TRBJ1-6): DGGITQSPKYLFRKEGQNVTLSCEQNLNHDAMYWYRQDPGQGLRLIYYSQIVNDFQKGDIAEGYSVSREKKESFPLTVTSAQKNPTAFYLCASSPGTGSSYNSPLHFGNGTRLTVT.

The rearrangement links TRBV10-3 to TRBJ1-1, with D perhaps TRBD1 (5 bases). CDR1 is ENHRY and CDR2 is SYGVKD in the germline V gene. Trimming cost V 5 bases and J 1 base, with 11 bases left between them. The CDR3 spans 14 residues. DNA of the CDR3: TGTGCCATCAGTCCCAGGGCCCCGAACACTGAAGCTTTCTTT. This sequence encodes CAISPRAPNTEAFF.

The J gene is TRBJ1-1, the V gene TRBV18; TRBD1 is a possible D gene (5 bases). The CDR3 is made up of 14 amino acids. With 3 bases removed from V and 4 bases from J, the gap between germline ends came to 12 bases. Germline assignment: CDR1 KGHSH and CDR2 LQKENI. The CDR3 spells CASSPQGLSTEAFF. The DNA of the CDR3 is TGTGCCAGCTCACCTCAGGGATTATCCACTGAAGCTTTCTTT.

CDR3 DNA: TGTGCCAGCAGCAAAGGGGACAGGGGTAACTATGGCTACACCTTC. Its translation: CASSKGDRGNYGYTF. V and J are TRBV3-1 (or the pseudogene TRBV3-2) and TRBJ1-2; 10 bases align to TRBD1. Looked up from germline, CDR1 is LGHDT and CDR2 is YNNKEL (reference sequence). The CDR3 is made up of 15 amino acids. The V gene end was trimmed by 5 bases and the J gene end by 1 base; junction bases not matched to a gene: 4.